Each of the 6 T cell receptor beta chains below was sequenced from the same sample in a study of spatial heterogeneity in lung cancer. TCRdb re-derived calls from the 5' RACE reads in MiXCR, one entry per CDR3 protein. Here the sample spans around 41,000 distinct CDR3 sequences, 6.5% to 8.5% being singletons. Time point defined: sample taken at primary tumor resection. Tumor, nontumor lung or frozen PBMC supplied whole RNA, sequenced without sorting. This material consisted of PBMCs, taken at surgery. Receptors were obtained from a female donor with early-stage non-small cell lung cancer.

This clonotype has a count of ten or more. The V gene is TRBV20-1, the J gene TRBJ2-3, with D unclear. The V gene lost 0 bases and the J gene lost 1 base, with 5 bases spanning the gap. Germline loops: CDR1 DFQATT, CDR2 SNEGSKA (reference sequence). This CDR3 comprises 13 residues. The CDR3 bases are TGCAGTGCTAGAGATCCGGGCACAGATACGCAGTATTTT. This sequence encodes CSARDPGTDTQYF.

This clonotype was seen repeatedly, ten times or more. The chain couples TRBV23-1 to TRBJ2-3; the match to TRBD2 covers 11 bases. TRBV23-1 is designated an ORF whose function remains uncertain. Trimming took 2 bases from V and 6 from J; bases not matched to a gene: 10. The length of the CDR3 is 17 residues. CDR3: CASSQGETSGERDTQYF. DNA for the CDR3: TGCGCCAGCAGTCAAGGGGAGACTAGCGGGGAGAGGGATACGCAGTATTTT.

The chain combines TRBV20-1 with TRBJ2-3; 9 nucleotides align to TRBD2. The CDR3 covers 17 residues. Germline assignment: CDR1 DFQATT and CDR2 SNEGSKA (reference sequence). Trimming at V came to 3 bases and at J to 0 bases, leaving 10 bases not matched to a gene. The CDR3 nucleotides are TGCAGTGCTAGCCCTAGCGGGGCCCTGGGGAGCACAGATACGCAGTATTTT. The encoded protein is CSASPSGALGSTDTQYF.

The chain combines TRBV6-5 with TRBJ1-6; 7 positions match TRBD1. With 8 bases clipped from V and 6 bases from J, the junction kept 22 bases outside the gene matches. The CDR3 is made up of 19 amino acids. Germline V gene sequence: CDR1 MNHEY, CDR2 SVGAGI. Here the CDR3 DNA reads TGTGCCAGCGAGCCAAACCGGGACAGCAGCTTTTTTGCTAATTCACCCCTCCACTTT. It yields the protein CASEPNRDSSFFANSPLHF.

Ten or more counts support this clonotype. The gene calls are TRBV7-2 and TRBJ2-5, with D possibly being TRBD1 (5 bases). Germline V lookup: CDR1 SGHTA, CDR2 FQGNSA. This CDR3 spans 14 amino acids. With 1 base removed from V and 4 bases from J, the gap between germline ends came to 10 bases. CDR3 sequence (DNA): TGTGCCAGCAGCTTAGAGACAGCTGCAGAGACCCAGTACTTC. This translates into CASSLETAAETQYF.

This clonotype showed up just a few times. The gene calls are TRBV4-1 and TRBJ1-1; no clear D. This CDR3 region has 13 residues. Germline CDR1 MGHRA, CDR2 YSYEKL. Trimming removed 4 bases from V and 5 bases from J, with 11 bases in between. The chain's CDR3 is CASSRPGRTEAFF. CDR3 nucleotides: TGCGCCAGCAGCCGGCCGGGCCGGACTGAAGCTTTCTTT.